Listed here are 5 T cell receptor beta chains from one sample, sequenced in a study of CD4 T cells in relation to SARS-CoV-2 and coronaviruses. TCRdb keeps only in-frame clones here, not all; method: immunoSEQ multiplex PCR. Altogether 20,000 or so clones are present, approximately 80% being singletons, with the ten largest covering around a tenth. No antigens are known for them. The unexposed donors gave CD4+ T cells in about 2011-2018, prior to COVID-19. The cells were cultured for 10 days before CD4+ T cells were isolated. Source material: CD4+ T cells from PBMCs, cultured in vitro. These receptors originate from a human donor in good health.

The J gene is TRBJ2-6, the V gene TRBV5-4; D possibly uses TRBD1 or TRBD2 (6 bases each). The CDR3 runs 17 residues. The germline V gene has CDR1 SGHNT and CDR2 YYREEE (reference sequence). V shed 2 bases and J shed 1 base, with 13 bases lying between them. The CDR3: CASSLSRGGSGANVLTF. The DNA of the CDR3 is TGTGCCAGCAGCTTAAGCAGGGGAGGATCTGGGGCCAACGTCCTGACTTTC. Based on the CDR3 plus reference TRBV5-4 and TRBJ2-6, the full variable domain is ETGVTQSPTHLIKTRGQQVTLRCSSQSGHNTVSWYQQALGQGPQFIFQYYREEENGRGNFPPRFSGLQFPNYSSELNVNALELDDSALYLCASSLSRGGSGANVLTFGAGSRLTVL.

The count of this clone is one. This sequence joins TRBV6-5 and TRBJ1-4, with a weak D call TRBD1 (5 bases). The V end lost 0 bases, the J end lost 10 bases, and 12 bases lay between the germline ends. The CDR3 is 14 residues long. Looked up from germline, CDR1 is MNHEY and CDR2 is SVGAGI. The CDR3 DNA follows: TGTGCCAGCAGTTACTCGGTCGGGGGTGGAAAACTGTTTTTT. Its protein product is CASSYSVGGGKLFF.

Only a few counts were recorded for this clone. The chain carries TRBV7-9 and TRBJ2-7, with D possibly matching TRBD1 (6 bases). The V and J ends lost 2 bases and 3 bases respectively, with 14 bases between them. CDR3 size: 15 residues. Germline V lookup: CDR1 SEHNR, CDR2 FQNEAQ (reference sequence). CDR3 protein: CASSLHGQGGYEQYF. CDR3 nucleotide sequence: TGTGCCAGCAGCTTACATGGACAAGGGGGCTACGAGCAGTACTTC.

This rearrangement joins TRBV19 to TRBJ2-7, with 12 bases that match TRBD1. Germline CDR1 and CDR2: LNHDA and SQIVND (reference sequence). V was pared by 2 bases and J by 7 bases, with 9 bases of the junction left unmatched. CDR3 size: 16 residues. CDR3: CASSITPGQGAREQYF. CDR3 bases: TGTGCCAGTAGTATAACCCCGGGACAGGGGGCGAGGGAGCAGTACTTC. The full variable domain, its missing parts supplied by reference TRBV19 and TRBJ2-7, is DGGITQSPKYLFRKEGQNVTLSCEQNLNHDAMYWYRQDPGQGLRLIYYSQIVNDFQKGDIAEGYSVSREKKESFPLTVTSAQKNPTAFYLCASSITPGQGAREQYFGPGTRLTVT.

The V gene is TRBV6-2 or TRBV6-3, the J gene TRBJ2-2; no reliable D call. Deletions cut 2 bases from V and 3 bases from J, with 7 bases between. This CDR3 is 14 amino acids long. Germline-derived CDR1 and CDR2 are MNHEY and SVGEGT. DNA for the CDR3: TGTGCCAGCAGTTACGGGGAAGACACCGGGGAGCTGTTTTTT. Translated: CASSYGEDTGELFF.